The 24 T cell receptor beta chains given below trace back to one sample, sequenced in a study of radiotherapy plus CTLA-4 blockade in lung cancer (dated by TCRdb to the late 2010s). The library was obtained by the immunoSEQ multiplex PCR assay. TCRdb provides this immuneACCESS table in a form limited to in-frame rearrangements. Some clones are lacking; in checked studies, under half of them reflect an unresolved V gene, and why the rest are absent is not known. Present in this sample are tens of thousands of clones, around 80% of which were seen just once. The ten largest clones take up over 15% of the sample. Sequenced here: peripheral blood, sampled from a patient treated with radiotherapy plus ipilimumab. The receptors come from a human donor with non-small cell lung cancer who had a complete response to radiotherapy plus ipilimumab.

This clone occurred a few times. This chain connects TRBV19 to TRBJ2-7; D uncertain. CDR1 LNHDA and CDR2 SQIVND come from the germline V gene (reference sequence). V was clipped by 5 bases and J by 3 bases, with 2 bases between them. The CDR3 is 10 amino acids. CDR3 protein: CASSYYEQYF. CDR3 nucleotides: TGTGCCAGTAGTTACTACGAGCAGTACTTC.

The J gene is TRBJ1-1, the V gene TRBV5-6; TRBD1 agrees at 9 bases. This CDR3 spans 15 amino acids. Germline CDR1 and CDR2: SGHDT and YYEEEE. Germline trimming cut 4 bases from V and 4 bases from J; bases unmatched to any gene: 8. The chain's CDR3 is CASSGGTGFATEAFF. CDR3 nucleotides: TGTGCCAGCAGCGGAGGGACAGGGTTTGCCACTGAAGCTTTCTTT.

The genes are TRBV18 and TRBJ2-7; D not certain. The CDR3 sequence is 14 residues long. The V gene's germline CDR1 is KGHSH and CDR2 LQKENI. Trimming shortened V by 2 bases and J by 5 bases, and 13 bases separated the two germline ends. CDR3 nucleotides: TGTGCCAGCTCACCAGTGGCCGGGTCCAACGAGCAGTACTTC. Encoded protein: CASSPVAGSNEQYF.

The chain carries TRBV6-5 and TRBJ1-2, with D possibly TRBD1 on 6 matching bases. V was trimmed by 4 bases and J by 6 bases, leaving 18 bases between them. This CDR3 has 15 residues. Germline V gene data show CDR1 as MNHEY and CDR2 as SVGAGI. CDR3 nucleotide sequence: TGTGCCAGCAGTTCCCCCCGTGACAGGCATAATGGCTACACCTTC. Translation gives CASSSPRDRHNGYTF.

This sequence joins TRBV10-3 and TRBJ2-3; 12 bases fit TRBD1. The CDR3 runs 16 residues. From germline, CDR1 is ENHRY and CDR2 SYGVKD. V lost 5 bases to trimming and J lost 5 bases; unmatched junction nucleotides: 8. The CDR3 sequence is CAISRQGQGARDTQYF. For the CDR3, the DNA is TGTGCCATCAGTAGACAGGGACAGGGGGCGCGAGATACGCAGTATTTT.

By its share, this clone is medium-sized (0.01 to 0.1%). This rearrangement joins TRBV13 to TRBJ1-2, with D perhaps matching TRBD1 (6 bases). This CDR3 has 16 amino acids. Trimming took off 2 bases at V and 4 bases at J, with 17 bases between the two ends. Germline assignment: CDR1 PRHDT and CDR2 FYEKMQ (reference sequence). The CDR3 here is CASSLSSLEGGYGYTF. The CDR3 coding sequence is TGTGCCAGCAGCTTATCGTCCCTAGAAGGGGGCTATGGCTACACCTTC. The full variable domain, completed using reference TRBV13 and TRBJ1-2, is AAGVIQSPRHLIKEKRETATLKCYPIPRHDTVYWYQQGPGQDPQFLISFYEKMQSDKGSIPDRFSAQQFSDYHSELNMSSLELGDSALYFCASSLSSLEGGYGYTFGSGTRLTVV.

This clone appeared once. The chain uses TRBV19 and TRBJ2-1; perhaps TRBD1 as D (5 bases). The ends were cut back, 6 bases at V and 4 bases at J, with 16 bases in the middle. The CDR3 has 15 residues. CDR1 LNHDA and CDR2 SQIVND come from the germline V gene (reference sequence). In nucleotides, the CDR3 is TGTGCCAGTAGCGACCGGGCCCGACAGTACAATGAGCAGTTCTTC. Residues: CASSDRARQYNEQFF.

V and J are TRBV7-9 and TRBJ2-7; 7 bases fit TRBD1. The CDR3 is 15 residues long. V shed 4 bases, J shed 0 bases, and the junction held 6 bases outside the gene matches. CDR1 and CDR2 (germline): SEHNR, FQNEAQ (reference sequence). The chain's CDR3 is CASSWDRLSSYEQYF. In nucleotides, the CDR3 is TGTGCCAGCAGCTGGGACAGACTTAGCTCCTACGAGCAGTACTTC.

The chain is built from TRBV9 and TRBJ2-7; 7 bases are shared with TRBD2. The DNA end lines up better with TRBJ2-1; the J call may be wrong. Germline CDR1 reads SGDLS; CDR2 reads YYNGEE. The CDR3 length is 15 residues. This CDR3 is CASSVAAGTYNEQFF. For the CDR3, the DNA is TGTGCCAGCAGCGTAGCAGCGGGGACCTACAATGAGCAGTTCTTC.

The chain employs TRBV6-5 and TRBJ1-1; TRBD1 is a possible D gene (5 bases). The CDR3 consists of 15 residues. Germline CDR1 and CDR2: MNHEY and SVGAGI. The ends were cut back, 0 bases at V and 7 bases at J, with 15 bases in the middle. The CDR3 nucleotides read TGTGCCAGCAGTTACTCGGCAGTCGGGGGTTATGAAGCTTTCTTT. Protein sequence: CASSYSAVGGYEAFF.

The chain employs TRBV6-5 and TRBJ1-2, with 8 bases that match TRBD1. The trim removed 2 bases at V and 4 bases at J, leaving 9 bases unmatched. Per germline, CDR1 MNHEY and CDR2 SVGAGI. The CDR3 totals 16 residues. DNA of the CDR3: TGTGCCAGCAGTTACCATAATCAGGGGGCTGGCTATGGCTACACCTTC. Encoded protein: CASSYHNQGAGYGYTF.

The CDR3: CASRDRGYSNQPQHF. CDR3 coding DNA: TGTGCCAGCAGGGACCGGGGGTATAGCAATCAGCCCCAGCATTTT. The rearrangement uses TRBV6-6 and TRBJ1-5, with D maybe TRBD1 (5 bases). This CDR3 comprises 15 residues. The ends were cut back, 6 bases at V and 0 bases at J, with 12 bases in the middle. Germline assignment: CDR1 MNHNY and CDR2 SVGAGI (reference sequence).

This clone appeared a few times. V is TRBV19 and J is TRBJ1-3; 7 nucleotides agree with TRBD1. The CDR3 sequence is 14 residues long. The V gene end was trimmed by 9 bases and the J gene end by 4 bases; junction bases not matched to a gene: 9. Per the germline V gene, CDR1 is LNHDA and CDR2 is SQIVND (reference sequence). The CDR3 here is CASRRGQAGNTIYF. The CDR3 DNA reads as TGTGCCAGCCGAAGGGGGCAAGCGGGAAACACCATATATTTT.

The genes are TRBV2 and TRBJ2-3, with 8 positions matching TRBD1. Trimming took 4 bases from V and 3 from J; bases not matched to a gene: 6. Per the germline V gene, CDR1 is SNHLY and CDR2 is FYNNEI. There are 15 residues in the CDR3. The CDR3 protein is CASSVGQGGTDTQYF. The CDR3 nucleotides read TGTGCCAGCAGTGTAGGACAGGGTGGAACAGATACGCAGTATTTT.

CDR3 bases: TGTGCCAGCAGCCCCCCTGACAATGAGCAGTTCTTC. Translated: CASSPPDNEQFF. This rearrangement joins TRBV5-6 to TRBJ2-1; the D is unclear. V was trimmed by 4 bases and J by 5 bases, leaving 7 bases between them. Germline CDR1 SGHDT, CDR2 YYEEEE. The CDR3 runs to 12 residues.

The chain couples TRBV11-3 to TRBJ2-1, with D perhaps matching TRBD2 (7 bases). This CDR3 comprises 14 residues. Germline loops: CDR1 SGHNT, CDR2 YENEEA. With 8 bases removed from V and 4 bases from J, the gap between germline ends came to 15 bases. The CDR3, as DNA: TGTGCCAGCTCCGGGGCGGGGGCTTACAATGAGCAGTTCTTC. Translating gives CASSGAGAYNEQFF.

This chain uses TRBV6-5 with TRBJ1-5, with D hard to call. V was cut by 2 bases and J by 4 bases, with 6 bases left in between. This CDR3 comprises 13 residues. Germline values: CDR1 MNHEY, CDR2 SVGAGI. CDR3 in amino acids: CASSYERNQPQHF. For the CDR3, the DNA is TGTGCCAGCAGTTACGAGAGAAATCAGCCCCAGCATTTT.

The genes are TRBV5-1 and TRBJ2-5; a possible D gene is TRBD1 (6 bases). V lost 0 bases, J lost 1 base, and 13 bases lay in between. The CDR3 consists of 16 residues. Germline V CDR1 and CDR2: SGHRS, YFSETQ. CDR3 residues: CASSLGPTGFQETQYF. DNA for the CDR3: TGCGCCAGCAGCTTGGGCCCTACAGGGTTCCAAGAGACCCAGTACTTC. The full variable domain, its missing parts supplied by reference TRBV5-1 and TRBJ2-5, is KAGVTQTPRYLIKTRGQQVTLSCSPISGHRSVSWYQQTPGQGLQFLFEYFSETQRNKGNFPGRFSGRQFSNSRSEMNVSTLELGDSALYLCASSLGPTGFQETQYFGPGTRLLVL.

This clone was found a few times. The chain recombines TRBV5-6 with TRBJ1-4; D might be TRBD1 (5 bases). CDR1 and CDR2 from the germline V gene are SGHDT and YYEEEE. The ends were cut back, 0 bases at V and 8 bases at J, with 8 bases in the middle. The CDR3 loop spans 13 amino acids. The CDR3 loop is CASSLGRVEKLFF. DNA of the CDR3: TGTGCCAGCAGCTTGGGCAGGGTGGAAAAACTGTTTTTT. The variable domain in full, with the rest retrieved from reference TRBV5-6 and TRBJ1-4, is DAGVTQSPTHLIKTRGQQVTLRCSPKSGHDTVSWYQQALGQGPQFIFQYYEEEERQRGNFPDRFSGHQFPNYSSELNVNALLLGDSALYLCASSLGRVEKLFFGSGTQLSVL.

The chain links TRBV4-3 to TRBJ2-3; TRBD2 aligns across 10 bases. V was clipped by 1 base and J by 4 bases; unmatched bases: 14. This CDR3 has 19 residues. CDR1 is LGHNA and CDR2 is YSLEER in the germline V gene. For the CDR3, the DNA is TGCGCCAGCAGCCAAGGGACTAGCGGCTTAAAGGCCGAACCAGATACGCAGTATTTT. It yields the protein CASSQGTSGLKAEPDTQYF.

This clone was observed a few times. The rearrangement links TRBV7-2 to TRBJ1-2; D unresolved. The CDR3 is made up of 13 amino acids. V was pared by 6 bases and J by 2 bases, with 10 bases between. The germline V gene encodes CDR1 SGHTA and CDR2 FQGNSA. CDR3 loop: CASSPDGNYGYTF. In nucleotides, the CDR3 is TGTGCCAGCAGTCCTGACGGGAACTATGGCTACACCTTC.

The gene calls are TRBV27 and TRBJ1-1; D not certain. The germline V and J ends were trimmed by 3 bases and 1 base, with 6 bases remaining between them. The CDR3 runs 13 residues. CDR1 and CDR2 (germline): MNHEY, SMNVEV (reference sequence). The CDR3 DNA follows: TGTGCCAGCAGTTTGGAGGAGAACACTGAAGCTTTCTTT. It codes for CASSLEENTEAFF.

The CDR3 protein is CASSEDSFGTYEQYF. CDR3 sequence (DNA): TGTGCCAGCAGTGAGGACAGCTTTGGTACCTACGAGCAGTACTTC. The chain combines TRBV2 with TRBJ2-7; D might be TRBD1 (6 bases). Trimming took off 3 bases at V and 2 bases at J, with 14 bases between the two ends. The CDR3 runs to 15 residues. The germline V gene encodes CDR1 SNHLY and CDR2 FYNNEI.

The genes are TRBV30 and TRBJ1-1; D call uncertain. This CDR3 is built from 13 residues. From germline, CDR1 is GTSNPN and CDR2 SVGIG (reference sequence). With 0 bases removed from V and 3 bases from J, the gap between germline ends came to 8 bases. The CDR3 coding sequence is TGTGCCTGGAGTGTAGGGAGGGACACTGAAGCTTTCTTT. Its protein product is CAWSVGRDTEAFF. The entire variable domain, with the rest obtained from reference TRBV30 and TRBJ1-1, is as follows: SQTIHQWPATLVQPVGSPLSLECTVEGTSNPNLYWYRQAAGRGLQLLFYSVGIGQISSEVPQNLSASRPQDRQFILSSKKLLLSDSGFYLCAWSVGRDTEAFFGQGTRLTVV.